This T cell receptor beta chain was obtained from a study of identical twins. The CDR3 spans 15 residues. Germline CDR1 and CDR2: SGHRS and YFSETQ. After removal of 3 bases from V and 6 bases from J, the junction contained 6 bases not matched to a gene. All donors were healthy, and all were Caucasian. This clonotype occurred many times. Its specificity is unknown. Study results and caveats: Sequences that were beta out-of-frame showed weaker excess twin sharing. High-abundance cord blood beta clonotypes had fewer insertions; memory repertoires showed none.

TCRdb redid the calling of the 5' RACE reads with MiXCR, one entry per CDR3 protein. The sample lists around 510,000 distinct CDR3 sequences; over 11% were seen once. The sample was also linked to a second study, of yellow fever vaccine responses in identical twins.

V gene TRBV5-1 combines with J gene TRBJ2-2, with TRBD2 matching over 9 bases. The source material was CD4+ T cells sorted from blood. This TCR derives from a woman aged 18-35 years in good health. CDR3 DNA sequence: TGCGCCAGCAGCTGGATAGCGGGAGATCCCGGGGAGCTGTTTTTT. Protein sequence: CASSWIAGDPGELFF.